These 10 T cell receptor beta chains were sequenced from one sample in a study of CD8 T cells in ankylosing spondylitis. TCRdb used MiXCR to reprocess the 5' RACE reads, holding one entry per CDR3 protein. The sample has around 88,000 distinct CDR3 sequences; about 9% are singletons. Sequenced: blood, either unsorted or a sorted T cell fraction (not recorded which). Source of these receptors: a male donor with ankylosing spondylitis or in good health (not recorded which).

A remark on this clonotype: Just one base apart from a much larger clone, this may be a read error. This chain uses TRBV4-1 with TRBJ2-1; TRBD2 might be the D (7 bases). This CDR3 has 17 amino acids. The germline V gene encodes CDR1 MGHRA and CDR2 YSYEKL. The CDR3, as DNA: TGCGCCAGCGGCCAAGGCCTTGGGGGGGGCCGGTACAATGAGCAGTTCTTC. Amino acid sequence: CASGQGLGGGRYNEQFF.

The chain has TRBV2 and TRBJ2-7, with TRBD2 identical over 10 bases. The length of the CDR3 is 11 residues. CDR1 and CDR2 (germline): SNHLY, FYNNEI. V dropped 8 bases and J dropped 6; count of bases not matched to a gene: 1. CDR3 sequence: CASLAGAEQYF. In DNA form, the CDR3 reads TGTGCCAGCCTAGCGGGGGCCGAGCAGTACTTC.

This clonotype was counted between two and nine times. This sequence joins TRBV7-9 and TRBJ2-2, with a possible D match to TRBD1 (6 bases). Germline V CDR1 and CDR2: SEHNR, FQNEAQ (reference sequence). The CDR3 covers 14 residues. The germline V and J ends were trimmed by 4 bases and 7 bases, with 13 bases remaining between them. The CDR3, as DNA: TGTGCCAGCAGCTCTTTACAGGGTTTCGGGGAGCTGTTTTTT. The encoded protein is CASSSLQGFGELFF.

The chain has TRBV28 and TRBJ2-5; D is possibly TRBD2 (6 bases). The CDR3 length is 12 residues. Trimming removed 7 bases from V and 1 base from J, with 7 bases in between. CDR1 is MDHEN and CDR2 is SYDVKM in the germline V gene. CDR3 coding DNA: TGTGCCAGCATGGAGGGCCAAGAGACCCAGTACTTC. It is translated as CASMEGQETQYF.

This clonotype was recorded a few times. This rearrangement joins TRBV15 to TRBJ1-5; no reliable D call. Germline V gene sequence: CDR1 LNHNV, CDR2 YYDKDF (reference sequence). The CDR3 is made up of 12 amino acids. Trimming cost V 7 bases and J 1 base, with 5 bases left between them. CDR3 nucleotides: TGTGCCACCACCGAAAGCAATCAGCCCCAGCATTTT. Protein: CATTESNQPQHF.

This clonotype was seen ten or more times. The chain joins TRBV20-1 to TRBJ1-1; a weak D match, TRBD1 (5 bases). V shed 1 base and J shed 6 bases, with 18 bases lying between them. The CDR3 extends over 15 amino acids. Germline CDR1 is DFQATT and CDR2 is SNEGSKA (reference sequence). In DNA, the CDR3 is TGCAGTGCTAGAGGGGTTGGCGGGGGGTTCGCTGAAGCTTTCTTT. Amino acid sequence: CSARGVGGGFAEAFF.

The rearrangement joins TRBV7-9 to TRBJ1-1, with D possibly matching TRBD1 (6 bases). V gave up 4 bases and J gave up 3 bases, with 9 bases separating them. The CDR3 length is 13 residues. In germline, CDR1 is SEHNR, CDR2 FQNEAQ (reference sequence). The CDR3 reads CASSYREDTEAFF. As DNA, the CDR3 is TGTGCCAGCAGCTACAGGGAAGACACTGAAGCTTTCTTT. Filled out from reference TRBV7-9 and TRBJ1-1, the complete variable domain reads DTGVSQNPRHKITKRGQNVTFRCDPISEHNRLYWYRQTLGQGPEFLTYFQNEAQLEKSRLLSDRFSAERPKGSFSTLEIQRTEQGDSAMYLCASSYREDTEAFFGQGTRLTVV.

This clonotype was seen at least ten times. The chain joins TRBV9 to TRBJ2-4; no reliable D call. The CDR3 consists of 15 residues. V was trimmed by 4 bases and J by 9 bases, leaving 20 bases between them. Germline CDR1 SGDLS, CDR2 YYNGEE. CDR3 bases: TGTGCCAGCAGCACCCCAGACGGAGACTCAGGCATTCAGTACTTC. It translates to CASSTPDGDSGIQYF.

In its sample, this clonotype was seen many times. V gene TRBV20-1 combines with J gene TRBJ2-5, with 7 bases aligning to TRBD1. This CDR3 is 17 amino acids long. Losses at the gene ends were 5 bases for V and 5 bases for J; bases not matched to a gene: 20. From germline, CDR1 is DFQATT and CDR2 SNEGSKA (reference sequence). The CDR3 reads CSAPRSHTGDFGETQYF. The CDR3 coding sequence is TGCAGTGCTCCCCGCTCTCACACAGGGGATTTTGGGGAGACCCAGTACTTC.

This clonotype was counted many times. The rearrangement joins TRBV20-1 to TRBJ1-1, with a possible D match to TRBD1 (5 bases). This CDR3 spans 14 amino acids. The germline V gene has CDR1 DFQATT and CDR2 SNEGSKA (reference sequence). V was shortened by 0 bases and J by 6 bases, with 14 bases between the two germline ends. The CDR3: CSARDNPDISEAFF. CDR3 bases: TGCAGTGCTAGAGATAACCCGGACATATCTGAAGCTTTCTTT.